This TCR beta chain was obtained from a study of beta chain features in type 1 diabetes. Germline V gene lookup returns CDR1 LGHNA and CDR2 YSLEER. This CDR3 has 12 amino acids. V gave up 3 bases and J gave up 5 bases, with 6 bases separating them. Every bit of the isolated RNA underwent reverse transcription, so sequencing read expressed TCRB transcripts. Libraries were prepared by immunoSEQ multiplex PCR; TCRdb keeps only in-frame clonotypes and omits some of them. The data show tens of thousands of clones, 25% to 35% seen once. The receptor comes from a woman between 18 and 29 years old in good health. Sequencing was performed on stem cell memory CD4+ T cells from blood. The rearrangement uses TRBV4-3 and TRBJ2-3, with D possibly TRBD1 on 5 matching bases. The DNA of the CDR3 is TGCGCCAGCAGCCACCAGGGAGATACGCAGTATTTT. Protein sequence: CASSHQGDTQYF.